A selection of T cell receptor beta chains follows, all from one sample in a study of blood T cell repertoires in COVID-19. The method was immunoSEQ multiplex PCR; TCRdb's version includes in-frame clones alone and lacks a portion of them. The sample lists under 300,000 clones, 65% to 90% occurring once. What was sequenced was PBMCs or T cells enriched from blood (not recorded which). These receptors originate from a man in his late teens or twenties who had recovered from COVID-19. The CDR3 runs from the conserved cysteine through the conserved F or W. D genes are given only for firm matches.

V gene	J gene	D gene	CDR3 protein	CDR3 DNA
TRBV7-9	TRBJ2-1	.	CASRQDSYNEQFF	TGTGCCAGCAGACAGGACAGTTACAATGAGCAGTTCTTC
TRBV3-1/TRBV3-2	TRBJ1-5	TRBD1	CASSQAGTGYSNQPQHF	TGTGCCAGCAGCCAAGCCGGGACAGGCTATAGCAATCAGCCCCAGCATTTT
TRBV3-1/TRBV3-2	TRBJ2-1	.	CASSQVDRGGHFSHEQFF	TGTGCCAGCAGCCAAGTGGACCGGGGAGGCCATTTTTCTCATGAGCAGTTCTTC
TRBV15	TRBJ1-4	.	CATSRHRGGEKLFF	TGTGCCACCAGCAGACACAGAGGAGGCGAAAAACTGTTTTTT
TRBV11-3	TRBJ2-5	TRBD1	CASSPETGTGQETQYF	TGTGCCAGCAGCCCCGAAACCGGGACAGGTCAAGAGACCCAGTACTTC
TRBV18	TRBJ1-1	.	CASSPHNTEAFF	TGTGCCAGCTCACCTCATAACACTGAAGCTTTCTTT
TRBV5-5	TRBJ1-2	.	CASSSGGGLGYTF	TGTGCCAGCAGCTCCGGGGGGGGGCTCGGCTACACCTTC
TRBV10-1	TRBJ2-2	.	CASSPLQGGGTGELFF	TGCGCCAGCAGCCCTTTACAGGGGGGGGGCACCGGGGAGCTGTTTTTT
TRBV10-3	TRBJ1-2	.	CATQGEAPNYGYTF	TGTGCCACCCAAGGGGAGGCACCTAACTATGGCTACACCTTC
TRBV6-5	TRBJ1-1	.	CASSLDGVVSEAFF	TGTGCCAGCAGTTTGGACGGGGTTGTGTCTGAAGCTTTCTTT
TRBV7-3	TRBJ2-6	TRBD1	CASSAPRTWDRGFSGANVLTF	TGTGCCAGCAGCGCCCCTCGTACTTGGGACAGGGGATTTTCTGGGGCCAACGTCCTGACTTTC
TRBV27	TRBJ1-2	.	CASSLSPHRDKGYTF	TGTGCCAGCAGTCTCTCCCCTCACCGGGACAAAGGCTACACCTTC
TRBV4-2	TRBJ2-1	.	CASSQGGTLGDEQFF	TGTGCCAGCAGCCAAGGGGGGACTCTGGGCGATGAGCAGTTCTTC
TRBV6-1	TRBJ1-3	.	CASSDNSGNTIYF	TGTGCCAGCAGTGACAACTCTGGAAACACCATATATTTT
TRBV14	TRBJ2-7	TRBD1	CASSQDQKQGIWSYEQYF	TGTGCCAGCAGCCAAGATCAAAAACAGGGGATTTGGTCCTACGAGCAGTACTTC
TRBV27	TRBJ1-1	.	CASSRGTYTEAFF	TGTGCCAGCAGCCGTGGGACATACACTGAAGCTTTCTTT
TRBV12-3/TRBV12-4	TRBJ1-1	.	CASTIQMNTEAFF	TGTGCCAGCACCATACAGATGAACACTGAAGCTTTCTTT
TRBV5-4	TRBJ2-3	.	CASSFAAYTDTQYF	TGTGCCAGCAGCTTCGCGGCGTACACAGATACGCAGTATTTT
TRBV30	TRBJ2-5	TRBD2	CAWSVVVAGAQYF	TGTGCCTGGAGTGTAGTGGTAGCGGGGGCGCAGTACTTC
TRBV11-1	TRBJ2-7	.	CASSLDQGPLAYEQYF	TGTGCCAGCAGCTTAGATCAGGGTCCACTGGCCTACGAGCAGTACTTC
TRBV7-9	TRBJ1-1	.	CASSLSQGGGDTEAFF	TGTGCCAGCAGCTTATCCCAGGGCGGGGGAGACACTGAAGCTTTCTTT
TRBV11-2	TRBJ2-5	TRBD2	CASSGLAGGETQYF	TGTGCCAGCAGCGGACTAGCGGGGGGGGAGACCCAGTACTTC